This TCR beta chain was found in a study of naive and memory T cell subsets. Study-level findings and limits: From naive to CM, EM and EMRA, diversity decreased and Gini increased. Over 90% of naive TCR sequences appeared only once, unlike memory subsets.

An equimolar mix of two oligonucleotides served as the beta constant-region primer for TRBC1 and TRBC2. TCRdb called the UMI-ligation and nested PCR reads again in MiXCR, with one record for every CDR3 protein. The repertoire holds 65,000 to 85,000 distinct CDR3 sequences, with less than 15% as singletons. CDR3 length: 10 residues. V lost 6 bases to trimming and J lost 4 bases, with 3 bases between them. Germline-derived CDR1 and CDR2 are SEHNR and FQNEAQ (reference sequence). This clonotype was recorded many times. Its specificity is unknown. After the first PCR, alpha and beta chain libraries were processed separately.

This chain connects TRBV7-9 to TRBJ1-1; D is undetermined. The sequence was obtained from a human donor in good health. The sample taken for sequencing was central memory CD4+ T cells from blood. The CDR3 DNA sequence: TGTGCCAGCAGTGGCACTGAAGCTTTCTTT. Translating it yields CASSGTEAFF.